This TCR beta chain was recovered during a study of blood T cells in healthy people across ages. General study results and limits: Long-lived donors exceeded aged donors in naive CD4+ cells and diversity. Naive T cell percentage strongly correlated with TCR beta diversity.

The germline V gene has CDR1 SNHLY and CDR2 FYNNEI. The CDR3 consists of 13 residues. In regard to this clonotype: Its target is not known.

A second PCR, run for about 7 to 12 cycles, used a sample-barcoded 5' primer plus a J-beta primer mix. Via MiXCR, TCRdb re-called the 5' RACE reads, giving one row per CDR3 protein. This table has 780,000 or so distinct CDR3 sequences, less than 70% appearing once. The receptor's source is an older man in good health. Sequencing was carried out using blood. The chain has TRBV2 and TRBJ2-5, with TRBD1 identical over 9 bases. The J call is in doubt because the DNA end fits TRBJ2-7 better. This chain's CDR3 is CASRRQGGHEQYF. The CDR3 nucleotides read TGTGCCAGCAGACGACAGGGGGGACACGAGCAGTACTTC.